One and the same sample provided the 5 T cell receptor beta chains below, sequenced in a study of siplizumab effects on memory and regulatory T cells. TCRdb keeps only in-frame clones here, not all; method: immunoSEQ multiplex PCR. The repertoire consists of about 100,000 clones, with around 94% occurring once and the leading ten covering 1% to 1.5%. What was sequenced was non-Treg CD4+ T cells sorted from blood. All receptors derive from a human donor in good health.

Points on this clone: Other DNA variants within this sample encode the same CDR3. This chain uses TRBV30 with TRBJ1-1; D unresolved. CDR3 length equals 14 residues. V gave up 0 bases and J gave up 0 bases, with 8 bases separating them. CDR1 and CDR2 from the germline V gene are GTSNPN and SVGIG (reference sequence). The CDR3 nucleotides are TGTGCCTGGAGTGTACTGAGGATGAACACTGAAGCTTTCTTT. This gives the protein CAWSVLRMNTEAFF. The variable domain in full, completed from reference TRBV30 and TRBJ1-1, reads SQTIHQWPATLVQPVGSPLSLECTVEGTSNPNLYWYRQAAGRGLQLLFYSVGIGQISSEVPQNLSASRPQDRQFILSSKKLLLSDSGFYLCAWSVLRMNTEAFFGQGTRLTVV.

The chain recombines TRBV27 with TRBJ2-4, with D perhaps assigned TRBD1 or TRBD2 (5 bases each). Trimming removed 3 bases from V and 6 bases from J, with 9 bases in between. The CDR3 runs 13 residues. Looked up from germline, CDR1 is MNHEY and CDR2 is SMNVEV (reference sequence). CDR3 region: CASSFRGRNIQYF. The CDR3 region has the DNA TGTGCCAGCAGTTTCCGGGGACGAAACATTCAGTACTTC.

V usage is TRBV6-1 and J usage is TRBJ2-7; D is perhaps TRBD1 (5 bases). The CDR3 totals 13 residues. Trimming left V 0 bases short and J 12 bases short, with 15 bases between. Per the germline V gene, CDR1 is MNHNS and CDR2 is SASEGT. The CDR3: CASSEAQETASYF. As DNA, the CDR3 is TGTGCCAGCAGTGAAGCGCAGGAGACAGCATCGTACTTC.

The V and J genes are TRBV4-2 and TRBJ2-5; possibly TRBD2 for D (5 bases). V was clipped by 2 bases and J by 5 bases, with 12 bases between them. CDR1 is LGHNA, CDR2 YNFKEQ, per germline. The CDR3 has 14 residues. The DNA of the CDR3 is TGTGCCAGCAGCCAAATCGGAGGAGAGGAGACCCAGTACTTC. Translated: CASSQIGGEETQYF.

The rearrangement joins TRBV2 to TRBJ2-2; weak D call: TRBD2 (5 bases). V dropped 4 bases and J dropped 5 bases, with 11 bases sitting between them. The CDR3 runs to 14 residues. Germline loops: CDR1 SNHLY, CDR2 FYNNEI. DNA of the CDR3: TGTGCCAGCAGTGCCGTGGCGGGTACCGGGGAGCTGTTTTTT. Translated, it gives CASSAVAGTGELFF. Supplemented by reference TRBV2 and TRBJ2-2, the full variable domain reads EPEVTQTPSHQVTQMGQEVILRCVPISNHLYFYWYRQILGQKVEFLVSFYNNEISEKSEIFDDQFSVERPDGSNFTLKIRSTKLEDSAMYFCASSAVAGTGELFFGEGSRLTVL.